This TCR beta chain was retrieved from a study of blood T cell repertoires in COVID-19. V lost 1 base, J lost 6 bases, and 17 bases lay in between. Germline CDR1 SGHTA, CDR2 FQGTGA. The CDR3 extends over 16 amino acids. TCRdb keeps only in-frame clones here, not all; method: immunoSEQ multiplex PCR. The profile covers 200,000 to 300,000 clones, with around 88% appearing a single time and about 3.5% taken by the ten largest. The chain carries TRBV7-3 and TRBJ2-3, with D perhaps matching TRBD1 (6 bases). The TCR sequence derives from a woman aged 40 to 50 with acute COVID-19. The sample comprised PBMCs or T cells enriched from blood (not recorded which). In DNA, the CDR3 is TGTGCCAGCAGCTTAAGGGGGACACTTAGGTGGGATACGCAGTATTTT. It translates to CASSLRGTLRWDTQYF.